The next 4 T cell receptor beta chains were all read from a single sample in a study of identical twins. TCRdb reprocessed the 5' RACE reads via MiXCR and lists one record per CDR3 protein. The sample contains about 330,000 distinct CDR3 sequences, roughly an eighth of which appear only once. These data were also filed under a second study, of yellow fever vaccine responses in identical twins.

The specimen sequenced was CD8+ T cells sorted from blood. The receptors originated from a woman aged 18-35 years in good health.

The chain links TRBV29-1 to TRBJ2-2, with D unclear. Trimming took 8 bases from V and 0 from J, leaving 10 bases between them. The CDR3 runs 13 residues. The germline V gene has CDR1 SQVTM and CDR2 ANQGSEA. CDR3 coding DNA: TGCAGCCTCCTACATCCGAACACCGGGGAGCTGTTTTTT. Its protein is CSLLHPNTGELFF.

The rearrangement joins TRBV4-1 to TRBJ2-5; D might be TRBD1 or TRBD2, each matching 5 bases. Trimming stripped 4 bases from V and 2 bases from J, with 14 bases between. The CDR3 sequence is 15 residues long. Germline CDR1 is MGHRA and CDR2 is YSYEKL. The CDR3 DNA sequence: TGCGCCAGCAGCCCCCGGGACGTCTTGCAAGAGACCCAGTACTTC. This encodes CASSPRDVLQETQYF.

This clonotype was observed a few times. For the CDR3, the DNA is TGTGCCAGCAGCTTAGCGGGGACTAGCGGAAGCTCCTACAATGAGCAGTTCTTC. Protein sequence: CASSLAGTSGSSYNEQFF. The gene calls are TRBV11-1 and TRBJ2-1, with 11 bases that match TRBD2. CDR1 SGHAT and CDR2 FQDESV come from the germline V gene (reference sequence). J gave up 0 bases and V 0 bases, and 4 bases lay outside the gene matches. The CDR3 is 18 residues long.

The genes are TRBV27 and TRBJ2-3; no definite D call. CDR3 length: 16 residues. Germline V gives CDR1 MNHEY, CDR2 SMNVEV (reference sequence). V was pared by 10 bases and J by 0 bases, with 20 bases between. Written as DNA, the CDR3 is TGTGCCACCCCAAAGGATGTCAGCACTAGCACAGATACGCAGTATTTT. It codes for CATPKDVSTSTDTQYF.